This record looks at one T cell receptor (beta chain) sequence and its context. Its antigen is as yet unknown. This specimen belongs to a study of CD8 T cells in ankylosing spondylitis. Overall study findings and caveats: What appeared characteristic of ankylosing spondylitis blood was a TCR beta motif of eight highly homologous variants. Reports say disease-linked clones showed up significantly more in matched ankylosing spondylitis synovial fluid.

TCRdb re-called the 5' RACE reads through MiXCR, storing one row per CDR3 protein. The table shows some 140,000 distinct CDR3 sequences, with approximately 9.2% occurring only once. CDR1 SGHRS and CDR2 YFSETQ come from the germline V gene. Deletions cut 0 bases from V and 6 bases from J, with 9 bases between. The CDR3 consists of 13 residues. The source of this sequence is a male donor with ankylosing spondylitis. The chain carries TRBV5-1 and TRBJ1-1; D might be TRBD1 (5 bases). The sample was synovial fluid, either unsorted or a sorted T cell fraction (not recorded which). CDR3 protein: CASSLAGGAEAFF. CDR3 sequence (DNA): TGCGCCAGCAGCTTGGCCGGGGGAGCTGAAGCTTTCTTT.